Included here is one T cell receptor beta chain sequence, with context. What it recognizes is unknown. The treatment is: oral pan-JAK inhibitor, 5-10 mg twice daily. Both peripheral blood and punch biopsies of lesional scalp skin were obtained from patients who had alopecia areata. The data belong to a study of CD8+ T cells in alopecia areata. For the study at large: Scoring treated patients' severity relied on the percentage of scalp area affected. Points from the study as a whole: Clonality exceeded that of normal scalp in lesional scalp, most notably in alopecia totalis/universalis. Because one nonresponder was included, the link of baseline CD8+ expansion to response is considered uncertain.

After isolation, RNA underwent reverse transcription to generate cDNA as the sequencing template. Assay: immunoSEQ multiplex PCR; the TCRdb copy retains only in-frame clones and omits some. The repertoire holds some 180,000 clones, 51% seen once, with over 9.5% in the top ten. Germline V gene sequence: CDR1 SGHTA, CDR2 FQGNSA. CDR3 length: 16 amino acids. V shed 3 bases and J 3 bases; nucleotides not matched to a gene: 8. The clonotype comes from a human donor with alopecia areata. This chain connects TRBV7-2 to TRBJ1-5; 7 bases map to TRBD1. The sequences come from CD8+ T cells sorted from blood, collected around week 54, from a patient treated with tofacitinib. CDR3 nucleotide sequence: TGTGCCAGCAGCTTCACCGGGACAGTCTTCAATCAGCCCCAGCATTTT. This encodes CASSFTGTVFNQPQHF.